A selection of T cell receptor beta chains follows, all from one sample in a study of blood T cells in healthy people across ages. TCRdb reprocessed the 5' RACE reads via MiXCR and lists one record per CDR3 protein. The sample consists of 1.6 million or so distinct CDR3 sequences, almost 35% of them appearing once. The sequencing input was blood. These receptors all stem from a woman in her twenties or thirties in good health. The CDR3 runs from the conserved cysteine through the conserved F or W. The D gene is left open where the match is weak. Part of the rows lack a size; the others show once, few, many or a class for expanded clones.

v_call	d_call	clone_size	j_call	cdr3_nt	cdr3_aa
TRBV5-1	NA	few	TRBJ2-7	TGCGCCAGCAGCTTGGTAGCGGAGAGTCCCTATGAGCAGTACTTC	CASSLVAESPYEQYF
TRBV28	TRBD1	NA	TRBJ1-4	TGTGCCAGCAGACAGACAGGGAGGAGTGAAAAACTGTTTTTT	CASRQTGRSEKLFF
TRBV27	NA	few	TRBJ2-7	TGTGCCAGCAAAACGAGGGGCGGAGGGGGCGAGCAGTACTTC	CASKTRGGGGEQYF
TRBV29-1	NA	NA	TRBJ1-1	TGCAGCGTTCAAGTAACTGAAGCTTTCTTT	CSVQVTEAFF
TRBV6-5	NA	few	TRBJ1-1	TGTGCCAGCAGTTACAGGGGACCGGCTGAAGCTTTCTTT	CASSYRGPAEAFF
TRBV15	TRBD1	NA	TRBJ2-1	TGTGCCACCAGCACAACGGACAGGGGGGTAGGTGAGCAGTTCTTC	CATSTTDRGVGEQFF
TRBV6-1	NA	NA	TRBJ2-2	TGTGCCAGCAGTGGACTTCCAGGGATGATATATCCCGGGGAGCTGTTTTTT	CASSGLPGMIYPGELFF
TRBV11-2	TRBD1	few	TRBJ2-3	TGTGCCAGCAGCTTAGAGTTCGACAGGGGTACGCAGTATTTT	CASSLEFDRGTQYF
TRBV29-1	TRBD2	few	TRBJ2-3	TGCAGCGTCAAAAACCGGACTAGTCCGACAGATACGCAGTATTTT	CSVKNRTSPTDTQYF
TRBV21-1	NA	few	TRBJ2-1	TGTGCCAGCAGCAAAGTAGGGACAGGGGGCCTCTACAATGAGCAGTTCTTC	CASSKVGTGGLYNEQFF
TRBV6-6	NA	NA	TRBJ1-5	TGTGCCAGCAGTTACTCCTTGGGGGCATCGGGCAATCAGCCCCAGCATTTT	CASSYSLGASGNQPQHF
TRBV7-9	NA	NA	TRBJ2-3	TGTGCCAGCGCCGGGAACACAGATACGCAGTATTTT	CASAGNTDTQYF